The entry that follows covers one TCR beta chain sequence. The sample originates from a study of blood T cells in healthy people across ages. This CDR3 is 14 amino acids long. The use of a sample-barcoded 5' primer and a J-beta primer mix characterized a second PCR of 7 to 11 cycles. TCRdb called the 5' RACE reads again in MiXCR, with one record for every CDR3 protein. The sample holds about 780,000 distinct CDR3 sequences; approximately 65% are singletons and the top ten take roughly a quarter. The chain is built from TRBV21-1 and TRBJ2-3. TRBV21-1 is noted as a pseudogene. Sequencing input: blood. The TCR comes from a man in his thirties or forties in good health. The CDR3 bases are TGTGCCAGCAGGAGGCGGAGCCTCACAGATACGCAGTATTTT. Encoded protein: CASRRRSLTDTQYF.